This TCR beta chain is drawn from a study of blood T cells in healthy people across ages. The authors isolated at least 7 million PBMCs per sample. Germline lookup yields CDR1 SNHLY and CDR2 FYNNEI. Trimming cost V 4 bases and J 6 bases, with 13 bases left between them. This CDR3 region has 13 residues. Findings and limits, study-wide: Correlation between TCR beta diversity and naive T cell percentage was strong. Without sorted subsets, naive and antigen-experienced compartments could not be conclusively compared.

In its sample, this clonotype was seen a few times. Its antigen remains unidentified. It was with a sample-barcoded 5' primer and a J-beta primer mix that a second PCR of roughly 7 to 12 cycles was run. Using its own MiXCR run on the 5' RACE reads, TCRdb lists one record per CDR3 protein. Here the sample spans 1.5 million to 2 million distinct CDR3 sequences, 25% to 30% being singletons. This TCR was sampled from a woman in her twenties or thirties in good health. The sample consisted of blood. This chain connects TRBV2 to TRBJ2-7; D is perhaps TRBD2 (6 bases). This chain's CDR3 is CASSVFRDSEQYF. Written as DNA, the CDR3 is TGTGCCAGCAGTGTGTTCAGGGACTCCGAGCAGTACTTC.